This TCR beta chain was sequenced during a study of cytomegalovirus exposure and HLA in healthy donors (dated by TCRdb to between 2016 and 2019). Describing the broader study: An earlier analysis of fewer than 750 of the donors reported 276 Gb of sequence data and around 120 million unique TCR beta sequences obtained from approximately 180 million T cells. Donor age, sex, ethnicity and CMV serostatus were compiled alongside the repertoire data. An early release that covered roughly 600 HLA-typed donors contained about 300 gigabases of sequencing data and around 85 million unique TCR sequences. About five DR-DQ haplotypes were treated as single units for association and clustering because of strong linkage in the cohort. Of the 350 to 450 genotyped donors, 81% fell in the genetic ancestry cluster associated with self-reported Caucasian donors. Both class I and class II loci were covered by HLA typing, at four-digit resolution. In the later analysis, no new phenotypic data were used to find candidate immune exposures; instead, reliance was placed on TCR beta sequences and their occurrence across donors. A later analysis re-analyzed previously published TCR beta repertoires from 550 to 700 donors and added high-resolution HLA genotyping to study TCR occurrence patterns. The study profiled the T cell repertoires of 666 subjects by immunosequencing and related them to cytomegalovirus serostatus. In an earlier analysis of 550 to 700 of the donors, high-throughput TCR beta sequencing was used to judge whether each TCR beta V gene segment behaved as functional or pseudogenic. Among roughly 400 genotyped donors of the cohort, an average of about 240,000 unique TCR beta nucleotide sequences was sequenced per donor, of which about 20% were non-productive. The study combined high-throughput TCR immunosequencing, statistical association of individual TCRs with disease status, and machine learning to predict cytomegalovirus infection status. Every repertoire in the discovery cohort had been generated on one and the same sequencing platform. The aim of the study was to test whether cataloging public T cell receptors could identify signatures of past pathogen exposure. A separate validation cohort of roughly 120 different subjects was used in addition to the approximately 700-subject first cohort. The number of typed donors differed by locus: about 629-630 for A, B, C, DRB1 and DQB1; approximately 520 for DQA1; about 600 for DPA1; and some 430 for DPB1. Genome-wide SNP genotypes for about 65% of the 666 donors were used in a later genetic analysis, which treated that subset as a discovery cohort.

Library creation used the immunoSEQ multiplex PCR assay. For the multiplex PCR, a mixture combining 60 forward primers for TCR Vbeta segments and 13 reverse primers for TCR Jbeta segments was used. A multiplex PCR assay on genomic DNA amplified the CDR3 region of rearranged TCR beta genes. The amplified TCR beta libraries were sequenced on the Illumina HiSeq System as 87-base-pair reads. In the source study's methods: A later analysis counted about 80 million unique TCR beta chains across the 550 to 700 repertoires, and roughly 11 million of these chains were shared by at least two donors. Raw reads were error-corrected and collapsed into unique sequences with a nearest-neighbor algorithm that merged closely related sequences to remove PCR and sequencing errors. CDR3 sequences were aligned to IMGT reference sequences to assign V, D and J gene segments. For a sequence to be retained, a match of at least six nucleotides to both a V gene segment and a J gene segment was required. A rearrangement was called productive if the CDR3 had no stop codons and remained in frame with V and J, and every other rearrangement was called non-productive. CDR3 was defined by IMGT convention, running from the second conserved V-encoded cysteine to the conserved J-encoded phenylalanine. The earlier analysis of roughly 590 of the donors excluded any sequence lacking an unambiguous match to a single V gene segment. An earlier analysis of 587 of the donors called V segments functional above 56.7% productive rearrangements and segregating when the between-donor standard deviation exceeded 5%. A statistical classification framework was developed to diagnose cytomegalovirus status using the catalog of TCR beta chain sequences. In a later analysis, TCR nucleotide sequences were compared against IMGT/GENE-DB human TR gene sequences so that V and J genes could be assigned. In a later analysis, CDR3 sequences and most-parsimonious VDJ recombination scenarios were assigned using the TCRdist pipeline. In a later analysis, each TCR beta chain was defined by its CDR3 amino acid sequence together with its V-gene family, and reads without a unique V-gene family were excluded. To address suspected cross-contamination and a sequencing artifact, a later analysis removed a few hundred highly shared, low-generation-probability nucleotide sequences. A later analysis calculated a clonal expansion index for each public chain from normalized within-repertoire ranks of inferred template counts. In a later analysis, generation probabilities were computed with a VDJ recombination model fitted to out-of-frame rearrangements, and the resulting probabilities were checked against IGoR. A later analysis scored TCR-TCR, TCR-HLA and TCR-CMV co-occurrence with hypergeometric tests, applying a repertoire-size bias correction to TCR pairs. To estimate false discovery rates, a later analysis permuted the HLA or CMV assignments 20 times. In a later analysis, co-occurring TCRs were grouped using DBSCAN, with TCRdist sequence similarity added in when clustering inside HLA-allele-positive subsets. Co-occurrence clustering excluded repertoires with fewer than 30,000 or more than 120,000 public chains, plus five with anomalous nucleotide sharing. TCRdb provides this immuneACCESS table in a form limited to in-frame rearrangements. Some clones are lacking; in checked studies, under half of them reflect an unresolved V gene, and why the rest are absent is not known. The V and J calls and clone size are taken from that table; D and trimming were inferred from the DNA. The sample table holds roughly 50,000 clones. The ten most abundant clones make up roughly 5.5% of the sample.

The cohort was made up of 500 to 850 healthy bone marrow donors. At the time of sampling, every cohort member was nominally healthy, though immune exposures that went unrecorded were likely present. The donor was CMV seropositive and was included in the group of approximately 310 seropositive cohort members. A peripheral blood sample was provided by each donor, and peripheral blood mononuclear cells were used for TCR beta sequencing. Genomic DNA extraction from the blood cell samples was performed with the Qiagen DNeasy Blood Extraction Kit. General study outcomes and caveats: Some IMGT-functional V segments, including TRBV6-2 and TRBV6-3, could not be distinguished by the 87-base-pair reads and were therefore excluded. According to a later analysis, TCR association rates differed among HLA loci, with DRB1 alleles showing the most associated TCRs and HLA-C alleles showing the fewest. Presence/absence analyses assumed roughly uniform sequencing depth across donors, an assumption that may not hold. Compared with equally common non-associated chains, HLA-associated TCR beta chains in a later analysis were more clonally expanded and had lower generation probabilities. A later genetic analysis associated a missense DCLRE1C variant with V-gene and J-gene trimming of TCR beta chains, and an independent cohort replicated the association. Compared with the approximately 670-donor mean, donors in an Asian-associated ancestry cluster had fewer N-insertions in productive TCRs, according to a later genetic analysis. Correlated functional status among segregating V segments might reflect linkage disequilibrium, but an unknown experimental factor could not be ruled out. A cluster of highly shared sequence variants was judged likely to represent a technical artifact of the sequencing pipeline. The only immune exposure information available for the cohort was CMV serostatus. A further reported finding was that TCR beta sequences accurately predicted the HLA-A and HLA-B alleles for most subjects in the first cohort. The classifier was reported to diagnose cytomegalovirus status with high specificity and sensitivity in both the original and validation cohorts. When HLA alleles, especially DR and DQ, strongly co-occurred, attributing TCR associations to individual alleles was difficult. It was suggested by the authors that the approach could potentially be generalized to other disease states and immunological phenotypes. Because HLA typing was unavailable for some donors at each locus, only the typed subset was used in association tests. Only TCR beta chains were sequenced in this cohort, and the absence of alpha or paired-chain data limited detectable features. A later analysis associated roughly 17,000 TCR beta sequences with specific HLA alleles at a false discovery rate of 0.05. In vitro tests confirmed that a few of the cytomegalovirus-associated TCR beta chains recognize cytomegalovirus antigens. In an earlier analysis of some 550 of the donors, most TCR beta V segments were observed in productive rearrangements about 87% or about 30% of the time, broadly matching IMGT annotations. Because counts were too low, about 15 rarely observed V segments, including chromosome 9 orphons, were left out of the earlier analysis of over 550 of the donors. In the study, around 160 TCR beta chains were listed as associated with cytomegalovirus. Most CMV-associated TCR beta chains appeared to be HLA-restricted in a later analysis, and the HLA associations seemed to be driven largely by CMV exposure. While some public TCRs were present in many individuals, most TCR sequences turned up only very rarely across donors. A later analysis reported that several top co-occurrence clusters appeared linked to parvovirus B19, influenza, CMV and Epstein-Barr virus.

V trim: 4 bases; J trim: 6 bases; unmatched bases: 3. The CDR3 sequence holds 12 residues, the cysteine and phenylalanine included. The read is trimmed to its CDR3 DNA, 36 bases read in frame from base 1. CDR1 is given as SGHRS and CDR2 as YFSETQ, both from the germline V gene. Concerning this clone: This clone's antigen is unknown.

The sequenced sample was PBMCs. The sequence came from a male donor in good health and CMV-seropositive. The chain is made from TRBV5-1 and TRBJ1-1; TRBD1 matches 7 bases in the middle. The sequence in DNA is TGCGCCAGCAGCGGACAGGAGCCTGAAGCTTTCTTT. Translation gives CASSGQEPEAFF.